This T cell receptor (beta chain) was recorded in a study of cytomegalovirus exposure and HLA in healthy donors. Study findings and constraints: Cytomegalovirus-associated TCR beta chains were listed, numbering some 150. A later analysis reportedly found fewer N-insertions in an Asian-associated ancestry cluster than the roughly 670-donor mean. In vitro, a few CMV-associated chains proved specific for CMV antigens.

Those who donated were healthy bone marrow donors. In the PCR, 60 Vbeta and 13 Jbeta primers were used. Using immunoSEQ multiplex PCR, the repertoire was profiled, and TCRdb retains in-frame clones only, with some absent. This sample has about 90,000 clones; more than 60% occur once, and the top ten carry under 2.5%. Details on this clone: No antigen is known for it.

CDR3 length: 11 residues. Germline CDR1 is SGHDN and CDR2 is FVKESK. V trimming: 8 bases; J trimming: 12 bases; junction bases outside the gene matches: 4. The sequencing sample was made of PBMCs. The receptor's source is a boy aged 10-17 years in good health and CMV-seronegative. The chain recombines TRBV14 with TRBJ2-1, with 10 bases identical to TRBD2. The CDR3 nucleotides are TGTGCCAGCGCTAGCGGGAGAGTGCAGTTCTTC. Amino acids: CASASGRVQFF. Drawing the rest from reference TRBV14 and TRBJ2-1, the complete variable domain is EAGVTQFPSHSVIEKGQTVTLRCDPISGHDNLYWYRRVMGKEIKFLLHFVKESKQDESGMPNNRFLAERTGGTYSTLKVQPAELEDSGVYFCASASGRVQFFGPGTRLTVL.